The 11 T cell receptor beta chains reported below all come from one sample, sequenced in a study of graft-versus-host responses after intestinal transplantation. Researchers processed graft tissue to release intraepithelial and lamina propria lymphocytes. Sequenced by immunoSEQ multiplex PCR; TCRdb stores in-frame clones only, minus some. The sample shows more than 13,000 clones, 70% of them seen only once. The sample in question was ileum tissue, obtained about 680 days after intestinal transplantation. All receptors come from a human patient who received an intestinal transplant, so some T cells may come from the graft donor.

The V gene is TRBV4-3, the J gene TRBJ2-1, with 11 bases fitting TRBD1. CDR3 length: 16 residues. Germline CDR1 is LGHNA and CDR2 is YSLEER. V shed 2 bases and J 6 bases; nucleotides not matched to a gene: 6. CDR3 nucleotide sequence: TGCGCCAGCAGCCAAACAGGACAGGGGGCAATCAATGAGCAGTTCTTC. Amino acids: CASSQTGQGAINEQFF.

The chain combines TRBV6-4 with TRBJ2-3; D is unclear. CDR3 length: 15 residues. Germline V lookup: CDR1 MRHNA, CDR2 SNTAGT. Trimming pared 0 bases from V and 6 bases from J, leaving 13 bases between. CDR3 nucleotide sequence: TGTGCCAGCAGTGACTCGATAGACCCCTCGGATACGCAGTATTTT. The encoded protein is CASSDSIDPSDTQYF.

The chain combines TRBV5-1 with TRBJ2-3; 8 bases fit TRBD2. This CDR3 is 15 amino acids long. V shed 4 bases and J 3 bases; nucleotides not matched to a gene: 7. Germline V gene lookup returns CDR1 SGHRS and CDR2 YFSETQ. The chain's CDR3 is CASSTTGGPTDTQYF. CDR3 nucleotides: TGCGCCAGCAGCACCACGGGAGGGCCGACAGATACGCAGTATTTT.

V usage is TRBV7-9 and J usage is TRBJ1-1; no clear D gene. V dropped 1 base and J dropped 1 base, with 10 bases sitting between them. The CDR3 has 15 amino acids. Germline V lookup: CDR1 SEHNR, CDR2 FQNEAQ (reference sequence). CDR3 coding DNA: TGTGCCAGCAGCTTAGTACAAGATGGGAACACTGAAGCTTTCTTT. Translated, it gives CASSLVQDGNTEAFF.

The chain has TRBV5-1 and TRBJ1-3; a possible D gene is TRBD1 (5 bases). The V end lost 0 bases, the J end lost 4 bases, and 14 bases lay between the germline ends. The CDR3 covers 16 residues. Germline CDR1 is SGHRS and CDR2 is YFSETQ. The CDR3 is CASSLGARVKGNTIYF. The CDR3 DNA follows: TGCGCCAGCAGCTTGGGGGCCAGGGTAAAGGGAAACACCATATATTTT.

The V call is TRBV4-1, the J call TRBJ2-7, with D perhaps TRBD2 (5 bases). The CDR3 is made up of 13 amino acids. The ends were cut back, 0 bases at V and 3 bases at J, with 6 bases in the middle. Per the germline V gene, CDR1 is MGHRA and CDR2 is YSYEKL. In nucleotides, the CDR3 is TGCGCCAGCAGCCAAGATCGGGGCTACGAGCAGTACTTC. Translation gives CASSQDRGYEQYF.

The rearrangement links TRBV9 to TRBJ2-5; perhaps D is TRBD1 or TRBD2 (5 bases each). The CDR3 has 14 amino acids. In germline, CDR1 is SGDLS, CDR2 YYNGEE. V shed 3 bases and J shed 2 bases, with 11 bases lying between them. This CDR3 is CASSAGRVQETQYF. In nucleotides, the CDR3 is TGTGCCAGCAGCGCGGGGCGGGTACAAGAGACCCAGTACTTC.

This rearrangement joins TRBV7-9 to TRBJ1-2; D is undetermined. The germline V and J ends were trimmed by 6 bases and 4 bases, with 12 bases remaining between them. CDR1 SEHNR and CDR2 FQNEAQ come from the germline V gene (reference sequence). This CDR3 is 13 amino acids long. In DNA form, the CDR3 reads TGTGCCAGCAGACCGGACGGATCCTATGGCTACACCTTC. Translating gives CASRPDGSYGYTF. Full variable domain (missing parts from reference TRBV7-9 and TRBJ1-2): DTGVSQNPRHKITKRGQNVTFRCDPISEHNRLYWYRQTLGQGPEFLTYFQNEAQLEKSRLLSDRFSAERPKGSFSTLEIQRTEQGDSAMYLCASRPDGSYGYTFGSGTRLTVV.

This clone showed up just a few times. The chain couples TRBV30 to TRBJ1-1; D is ambiguous. CDR1 and CDR2 from the germline V gene are GTSNPN and SVGIG (reference sequence). The CDR3 has 12 residues. Trimming took off 0 bases at V and 3 bases at J, with 5 bases between the two ends. CDR3 sequence: CAWSVRYTEAFF. The CDR3 DNA reads TGTGCCTGGAGTGTACGATACACTGAAGCTTTCTTT.

J is TRBJ1-1 and V is TRBV18; 8 bases fit TRBD1. J lost 3 bases, V lost 1 base, and 4 bases had no gene match. The CDR3 sequence is 15 residues long. Per germline, CDR1 KGHSH and CDR2 LQKENI. The CDR3 loop reads CASSPRRTGYTEAFF. As DNA, the CDR3 is TGTGCCAGCTCACCACGGAGGACAGGGTACACTGAAGCTTTCTTT.

This clone was seen only once. The V call is TRBV30, the J call TRBJ1-5; the D gene is possibly TRBD1 (5 bases). CDR3 length equals 14 residues. CDR1 is GTSNPN and CDR2 is SVGIG in the germline V gene (reference sequence). V was cut by 4 bases and J by 5 bases, with 15 bases left in between. The CDR3 DNA follows: TGTGCCTGGAATCGCCAGGGAGGGGATCAGCCCCAGCATTTT. This codes for CAWNRQGGDQPQHF.